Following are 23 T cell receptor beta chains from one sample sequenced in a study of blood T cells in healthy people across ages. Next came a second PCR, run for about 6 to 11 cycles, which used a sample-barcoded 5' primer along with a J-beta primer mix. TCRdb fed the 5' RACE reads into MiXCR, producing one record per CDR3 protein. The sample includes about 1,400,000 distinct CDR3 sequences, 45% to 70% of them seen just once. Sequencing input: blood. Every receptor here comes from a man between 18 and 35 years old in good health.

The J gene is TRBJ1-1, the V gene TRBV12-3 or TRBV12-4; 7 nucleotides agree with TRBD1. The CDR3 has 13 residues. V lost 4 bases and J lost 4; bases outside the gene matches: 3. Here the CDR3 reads CASSYDRVTEAFF. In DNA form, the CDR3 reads TGTGCCAGCAGTTATGACAGGGTCACTGAAGCTTTCTTT.

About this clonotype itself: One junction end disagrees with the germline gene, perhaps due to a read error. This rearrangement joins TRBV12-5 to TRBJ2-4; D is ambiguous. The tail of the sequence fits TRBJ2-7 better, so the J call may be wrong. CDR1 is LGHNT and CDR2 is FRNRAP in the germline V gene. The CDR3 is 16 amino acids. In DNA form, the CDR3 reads TGTGCTAGTGGCTTGGAAGTTGCTAGTCAAGGGAACGAGCAGTACTTC. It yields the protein CASGLEVASQGNEQYF.

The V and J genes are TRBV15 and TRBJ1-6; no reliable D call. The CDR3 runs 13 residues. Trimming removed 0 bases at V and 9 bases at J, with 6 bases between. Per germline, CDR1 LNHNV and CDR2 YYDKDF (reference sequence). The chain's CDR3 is CATSRDGRSPLHF. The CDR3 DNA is TGTGCCACCAGCAGAGACGGCCGTTCACCCCTCCACTTT.

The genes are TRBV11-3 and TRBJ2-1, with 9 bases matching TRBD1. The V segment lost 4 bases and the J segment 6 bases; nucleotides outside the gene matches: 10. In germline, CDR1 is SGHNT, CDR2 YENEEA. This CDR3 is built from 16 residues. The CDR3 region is CASSSLTGTGTNEQFF. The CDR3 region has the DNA TGTGCCAGCAGCTCCCTAACCGGGACAGGGACCAATGAGCAGTTCTTC.

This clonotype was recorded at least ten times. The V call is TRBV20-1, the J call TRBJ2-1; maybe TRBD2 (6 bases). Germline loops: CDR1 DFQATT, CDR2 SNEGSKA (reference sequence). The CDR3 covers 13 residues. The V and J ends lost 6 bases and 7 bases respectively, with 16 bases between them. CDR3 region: CSASHWGENEQFF. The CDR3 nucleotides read TGCAGTGCCTCACATTGGGGGGAAAATGAGCAGTTCTTC.

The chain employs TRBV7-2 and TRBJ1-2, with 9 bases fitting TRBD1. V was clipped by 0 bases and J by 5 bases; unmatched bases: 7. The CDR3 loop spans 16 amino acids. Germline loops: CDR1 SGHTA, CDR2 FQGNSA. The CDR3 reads CASSLAAGTGLYGYTF. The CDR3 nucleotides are TGTGCCAGCAGCTTAGCCGCCGGGACAGGGTTGTATGGCTACACCTTC.

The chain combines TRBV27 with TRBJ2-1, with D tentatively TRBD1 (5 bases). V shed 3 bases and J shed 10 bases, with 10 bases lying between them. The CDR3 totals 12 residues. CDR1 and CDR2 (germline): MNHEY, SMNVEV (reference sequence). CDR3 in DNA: TGTGCCAGCAGTTTCCTCCAGGGAGAGCAGTTCTTC. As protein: CASSFLQGEQFF.

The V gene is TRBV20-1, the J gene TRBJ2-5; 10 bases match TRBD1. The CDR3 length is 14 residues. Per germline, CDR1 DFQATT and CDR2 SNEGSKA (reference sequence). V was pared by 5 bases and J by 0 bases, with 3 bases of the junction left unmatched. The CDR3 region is CSAGTGANQETQYF. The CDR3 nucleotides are TGCAGTGCTGGGACAGGGGCAAACCAAGAGACCCAGTACTTC.

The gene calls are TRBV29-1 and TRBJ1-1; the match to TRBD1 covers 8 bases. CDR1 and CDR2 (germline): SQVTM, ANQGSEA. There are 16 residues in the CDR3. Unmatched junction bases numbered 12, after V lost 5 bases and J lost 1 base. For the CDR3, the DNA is TGCAGCGTTTATCCAGGGGGCGCCAAATGGAACACTGAAGCTTTCTTT. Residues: CSVYPGGAKWNTEAFF.

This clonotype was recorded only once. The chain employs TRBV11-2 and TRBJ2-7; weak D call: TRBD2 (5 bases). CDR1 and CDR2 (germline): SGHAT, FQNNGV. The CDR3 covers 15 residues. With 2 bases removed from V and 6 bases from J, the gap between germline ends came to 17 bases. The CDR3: CASSLTTGPSSEQYF. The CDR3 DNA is TGTGCCAGCAGCTTAACTACGGGCCCTAGCAGCGAGCAGTACTTC.

CDR3 sequence reads: CASSWDRPPYEQYF. The DNA of the CDR3 is TGTGCCAGCAGCTGGGACAGGCCACCCTACGAGCAGTACTTC. V gene TRBV7-9 combines with J gene TRBJ2-7; the match to TRBD1 covers 8 bases. Germline V gene data show CDR1 as SEHNR and CDR2 as FQNEAQ (reference sequence). J lost 2 bases, V lost 4 bases, and 4 bases had no gene match. The CDR3 extends over 14 amino acids.

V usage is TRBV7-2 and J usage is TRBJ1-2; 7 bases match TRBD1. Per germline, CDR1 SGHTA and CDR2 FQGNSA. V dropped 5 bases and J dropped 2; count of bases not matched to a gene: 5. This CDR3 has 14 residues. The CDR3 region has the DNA TGTGCCAGCAGCCCGACAGGGATAAACTATGGCTACACCTTC. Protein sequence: CASSPTGINYGYTF.

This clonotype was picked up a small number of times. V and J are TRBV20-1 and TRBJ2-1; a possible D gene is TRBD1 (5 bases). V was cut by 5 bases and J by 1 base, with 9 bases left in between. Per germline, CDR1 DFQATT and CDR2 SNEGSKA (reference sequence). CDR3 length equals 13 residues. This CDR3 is CSAGRVSYNEQFF. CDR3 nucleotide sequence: TGCAGTGCTGGCAGGGTATCCTACAATGAGCAGTTCTTC.

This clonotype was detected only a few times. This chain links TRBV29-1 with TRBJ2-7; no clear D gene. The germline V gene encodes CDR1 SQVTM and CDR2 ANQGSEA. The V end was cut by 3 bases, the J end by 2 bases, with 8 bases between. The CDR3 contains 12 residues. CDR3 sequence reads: CSVESEPYEQYF. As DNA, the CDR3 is TGCAGCGTTGAGTCAGAACCCTACGAGCAGTACTTC.

The CDR3 DNA reads TGTGCCAGCAGCCCCGGCGGCGGGAGGGTCTACAATGAGCAGTTCTTC. Amino acid sequence: CASSPGGGRVYNEQFF. The chain combines TRBV7-2 with TRBJ2-1, with 9 positions matching TRBD2. Per germline, CDR1 SGHTA and CDR2 FQGNSA. This CDR3 has 16 residues. V was pared by 5 bases and J by 3 bases, with 8 bases of the junction left unmatched.

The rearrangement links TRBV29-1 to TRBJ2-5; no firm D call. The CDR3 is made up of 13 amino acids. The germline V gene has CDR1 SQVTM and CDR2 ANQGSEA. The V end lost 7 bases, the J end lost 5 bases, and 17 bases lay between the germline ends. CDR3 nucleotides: TGCAGCGCCTTAGTAAAAACCGGGGAGACCCAGTACTTC. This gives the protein CSALVKTGETQYF.

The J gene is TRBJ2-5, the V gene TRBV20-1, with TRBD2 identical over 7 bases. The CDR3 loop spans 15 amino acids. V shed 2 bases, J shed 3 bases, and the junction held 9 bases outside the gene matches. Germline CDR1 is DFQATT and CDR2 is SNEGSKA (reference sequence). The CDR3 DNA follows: TGCAGTGCTAGAATCGGGTCTAGCGGAAAAGAGACCCAGTACTTC. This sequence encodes CSARIGSSGKETQYF.

CDR3 loop: CASSKSPGRVGSEQYF. The CDR3 region has the DNA TGTGCCAGCAGCAAGTCTCCGGGACGCGTGGGGAGTGAGCAGTACTTC. V is TRBV21-1 and J is TRBJ2-5; the D call in the table, TRBD1, was not verified against the DNA. TRBV21-1 is flagged as a pseudogene. This CDR3 region has 16 residues.

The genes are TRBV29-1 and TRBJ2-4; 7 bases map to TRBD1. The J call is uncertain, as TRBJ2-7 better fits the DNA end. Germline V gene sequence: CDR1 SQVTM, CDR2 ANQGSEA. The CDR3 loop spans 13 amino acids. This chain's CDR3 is CSEGTARYYEQYF. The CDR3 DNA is TGCAGCGAAGGGACAGCTCGTTACTACGAGCAGTACTTC.

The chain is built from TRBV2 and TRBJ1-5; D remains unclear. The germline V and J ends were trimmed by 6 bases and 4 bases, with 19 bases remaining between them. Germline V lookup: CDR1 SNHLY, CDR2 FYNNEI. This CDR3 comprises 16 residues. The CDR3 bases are TGTGCCAGCAGCGAGACCTTAAGGAACGGAAATCAGCCCCAGCATTTT. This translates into CASSETLRNGNQPQHF. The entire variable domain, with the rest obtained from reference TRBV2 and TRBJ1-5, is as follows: EPEVTQTPSHQVTQMGQEVILRCVPISNHLYFYWYRQILGQKVEFLVSFYNNEISEKSEIFDDQFSVERPDGSNFTLKIRSTKLEDSAMYFCASSETLRNGNQPQHFGDGTRLSIL.

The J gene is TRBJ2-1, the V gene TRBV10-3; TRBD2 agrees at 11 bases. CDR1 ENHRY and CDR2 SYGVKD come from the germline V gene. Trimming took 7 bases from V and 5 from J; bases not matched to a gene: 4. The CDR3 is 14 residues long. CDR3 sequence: CAIKGLADDNEQFF. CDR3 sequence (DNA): TGTGCCATCAAGGGACTAGCGGACGACAATGAGCAGTTCTTC.

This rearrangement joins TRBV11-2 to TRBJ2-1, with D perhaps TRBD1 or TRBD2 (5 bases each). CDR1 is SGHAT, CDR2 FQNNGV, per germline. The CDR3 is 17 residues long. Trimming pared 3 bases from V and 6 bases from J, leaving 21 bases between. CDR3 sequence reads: CASSFATVEGLFNEQFF. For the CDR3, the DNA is TGTGCCAGCAGCTTCGCGACAGTCGAGGGCCTTTTCAATGAGCAGTTCTTC.

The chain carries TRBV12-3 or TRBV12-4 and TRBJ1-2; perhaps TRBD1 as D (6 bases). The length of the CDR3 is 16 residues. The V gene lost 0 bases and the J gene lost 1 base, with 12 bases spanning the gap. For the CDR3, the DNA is TGTGCCAGCAGTTTAGCACTGACAGGCGATAACTATGGCTACACCTTC. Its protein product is CASSLALTGDNYGYTF.